The T cell receptor beta chain described here comes from a study of blood T cell repertoires in COVID-19. Overall study: The samples span acute and convalescent COVID-19 from the United States, Italy and Spain. From T cells, B-cell-depleted T cells, or PBMCs came the material, which was cDNA or gDNA.

Trimming at V came to 0 bases and at J to 13 bases, leaving 6 bases not matched to a gene. Germline values: CDR1 LGHNA, CDR2 YSLEER. CDR3 length: 13 amino acids. Original analysis: Amplified reference gene primers provided the basis for estimating nucleated cell counts. The table came from immunoSEQ multiplex PCR; TCRdb's copy has only in-frame clones and leaves some out. V and J calls and clone size are given by that table; D and trimming were obtained from the DNA. The table lists 300,000 or so clones, around 80% of them singletons. The V call is TRBV4-3, the J call TRBJ2-1; 7 positions match TRBD1. The specimen was peripheral blood. This receptor was identified in a woman in her 50s with acute or convalescent COVID-19. CDR3 coding DNA: TGCGCCAGCAGCCAAGATACTGGACAGGAACAGTTCTTC. Protein sequence: CASSQDTGQEQFF.